This passage covers 9 T cell receptor beta chains from one sample sequenced in a study of beta chain features in type 1 diabetes. All of the isolated RNA was reverse transcribed, so expressed TCRB transcripts were sequenced. Libraries were prepared by immunoSEQ multiplex PCR; TCRdb keeps only in-frame clonotypes and omits some of them. The sample holds roughly 610,000 clones; 15% to 19% are singletons and the top ten take around 0.095%. Material for sequencing was naive CD4+ T cells from blood. These receptors originate from a man between 18 and 29 years old in good health.

The V gene is TRBV4-1, the J gene TRBJ2-7, with 11 positions matching TRBD2. The length of the CDR3 is 18 residues. With 0 bases clipped from V and 5 bases from J, the junction kept 12 bases outside the gene matches. CDR1 is MGHRA and CDR2 is YSYEKL in the germline V gene. CDR3 DNA: TGCGCCAGCAGCCAAGAGGCCCTAGCGGGAGGAGCGAGAGACGAGCAGTACTTC. Its protein is CASSQEALAGGARDEQYF.

This chain uses TRBV6-4 with TRBJ2-3; 7 bases map to TRBD1. Germline CDR1 reads MRHNA; CDR2 reads SNTAGT. V lost 4 bases, J lost 5 bases, and 6 bases stayed unmatched. The CDR3 covers 14 residues. CDR3 sequence reads: CASSVDRAGDTQYF. In DNA form, the CDR3 reads TGTGCCAGCAGTGTCGACAGGGCGGGAGATACGCAGTATTTT.

This clone appeared a few times. This chain links TRBV10-3 with TRBJ2-1, with TRBD2 matching over 7 bases. The CDR3 runs to 16 residues. CDR1 ENHRY and CDR2 SYGVKD come from the germline V gene. The trim removed 2 bases at V and 0 bases at J, leaving 4 bases unmatched. CDR3 sequence reads: CAISETPGGSYNEQFF. CDR3 bases: TGTGCCATCAGTGAGACCCCGGGAGGCTCCTACAATGAGCAGTTCTTC.

The chain carries TRBV12-2 and TRBJ2-3; the table names TRBD2, a call not compared with the DNA. TRBV12-2 is deemed a pseudogene. The CDR3 runs to 13 residues. The CDR3 nucleotides read TGTGCAAGTCGCTTAGCGCGGGGTGATACGCAGTATTTT. Protein product: CASRLARGDTQYF.

The chain couples TRBV11-2 to TRBJ2-3; the D gene is possibly TRBD2 (6 bases). Trimming left V 5 bases short and J 4 bases short, with 19 bases between. CDR1 and CDR2 (germline): SGHAT, FQNNGV. The CDR3 runs to 16 residues. The CDR3 DNA reads as TGTGCCAGCAGCCCGCAACTAGGGCGGGGTTCAGATACGCAGTATTTT. It is translated as CASSPQLGRGSDTQYF.

This clone was counted only a few times. The chain links TRBV5-1 to TRBJ2-1, with a weak D call TRBD1 (6 bases). The V end was cut by 1 base, the J end by 14 bases, with 19 bases between. This CDR3 region has 14 residues. CDR1 is SGHRS and CDR2 is YFSETQ in the germline V gene. CDR3 nucleotide sequence: TGCGCCAGCAGCTTGATCGGGCCCCTTTCAGGGGAGTTCTTC. It translates to CASSLIGPLSGEFF.

This clone was found a few times. The V and J genes are TRBV2 and TRBJ1-5; the D is unclear. CDR3 length equals 11 residues. In germline, CDR1 is SNHLY, CDR2 FYNNEI. V was pared by 6 bases and J by 9 bases, with 9 bases between. CDR3 sequence (DNA): TGTGCCAGCAGCACAGATCGGCCCCAGCATTTT. Translating it yields CASSTDRPQHF.

V is TRBV4-2 and J is TRBJ1-2; D is unresolved. The germline V gene encodes CDR1 LGHNA and CDR2 YNFKEQ. The V end was cut by 3 bases, the J end by 5 bases, with 19 bases between. The CDR3 sequence is 16 residues long. The CDR3 DNA reads as TGTGCCAGCAGCCACCCCCCGTGGAGGACGGAGTATGGCTACACCTTC. It codes for CASSHPPWRTEYGYTF.

This clone has just a few counts. V gene TRBV7-8 combines with J gene TRBJ2-1, with 10 bases aligning to TRBD1. CDR3 length: 16 amino acids. Per germline, CDR1 SGHVS and CDR2 FQNEAQ. Losses at the gene ends were 3 bases for V and 8 bases for J; bases not matched to a gene: 10. CDR3 in DNA: TGTGCCAGCAGCTTCAACGACAGGGGGCGCTTGGATGAGCAGTTCTTC. Its protein product is CASSFNDRGRLDEQFF. The whole variable domain, filled in from reference TRBV7-8 and TRBJ2-1, reads GAGVSQSPRYKVAKRGQDVALRCDPISGHVSLFWYQQALGQGPEFLTYFQNEAQLDKSGLPSDRFFAERPEGSVSTLKIQRTQQEDSAVYLCASSFNDRGRLDEQFFGPGTRLTVL.